This T cell receptor beta chain was identified in a study of T-cell reconstitution after alpha-beta-depleted transplantation in children. Notes on the study in general: Elevated TCRbeta diversity at day 60 was traced, in some patients, to surviving recipient T cells and thymic progenitors.

Construction of the TCRbeta library involved unique molecular identifiers. Using its own MiXCR run on the PCR reads, TCRdb lists one record per CDR3 protein. The sample carries about 1,000,000 distinct CDR3 sequences, roughly 29% recorded once. As to this clonotype: Its antigen is not identified.

The CDR3 spans 16 residues. V was pared by 0 bases and J by 3 bases, with 8 bases of the junction left unmatched. Germline assignment: CDR1 SGHRS and CDR2 YFSETQ. The chain uses TRBV5-1 and TRBJ1-1; TRBD1 matches at 7 bases. The sample consisted of PBMCs, mostly from graft donor cells, taken 360 days after TCRalphabeta/CD19-depleted stem cell transplant. This receptor was obtained from a boy under three years old who had a stem cell transplant for SCID, so the T cells may come from the graft donor. The CDR3 spells CASSLGQGIVDTEAFF. CDR3 DNA sequence: TGCGCCAGCAGCTTGGGACAGGGTATTGTGGACACTGAAGCTTTCTTT.